Listed below are T cell receptor beta chains from one sample, sequenced in a study of beta chain features in type 1 diabetes. TCRdb's copy holds only in-frame clones and misses some; the assay was immunoSEQ multiplex PCR. Among more than 300,000 clones, around 15% were seen once, and the ten largest hold about 0.018%. Sequenced: naive CD4+ T cells from blood. The receptors originated from a woman between 18 and 29 years old in good health. CDR3s include the opening cysteine and the closing phenylalanine or tryptophan.

CASRRGTGELFF	TRBV28	TRBJ2-2
CASSIAGSRNEQFF	TRBV19	TRBJ2-1
CASSPQAQGSQFF	TRBV7-2	TRBJ2-1
CASISGRADNEQFF	TRBV19	TRBJ2-1
CASSPDRLIYEQYF	TRBV9	TRBJ2-7
CASSPTSGGQETQYF	TRBV28	TRBJ2-5
CASSVEGLEQFF	TRBV9	TRBJ2-1
CASALAGGLNYEQYF	TRBV5-4	TRBJ2-7
CASSLAGQGAHDEQYF	TRBV7-9	TRBJ2-7
CASSRRTSGRRSYNEQFF	TRBV7-2	TRBJ2-1
CAWSGRTGFEQYF	TRBV30	TRBJ2-7
CASTREDAYNEQFF	TRBV2	TRBJ2-1
CASRTKRWEQYF	TRBV28	TRBJ2-7
CAWSRTAYEQYF	TRBV30	TRBJ2-7
CSAARTGEWQYF	TRBV29-1	TRBJ2-7
CASSGQRAYEQYF	TRBV7-9	TRBJ2-7
CATSRAPASDYEQYF	TRBV15	TRBJ2-7
CASSWGQGFDEQYF	TRBV5-1	TRBJ2-7
CSVGQILNTEAFF	TRBV29-1	TRBJ1-1
CASSSQSGGRSSYTF	TRBV11-1	TRBJ1-2
CARQRQGTRTGELFF	TRBV30	TRBJ2-2
CASSLPVHGYTF	TRBV28	TRBJ1-2
CASSQALGVHEQFF	TRBV4-2	TRBJ2-1
CASSQVGRGAGYYEQYF	TRBV4-1	TRBJ2-7
CASSLEWWVAGNQETQYF	TRBV5-4	TRBJ2-5
CASSVDAGGNTGELFF	TRBV9	TRBJ2-2
CASSPVGSALGGEQYF	TRBV18	TRBJ2-7
CASTQGGPPYEQYF	TRBV5-1	TRBJ2-7
CASSPLLDNEQFF	TRBV18	TRBJ2-1
CAWRGGSGLLYNEQFF	TRBV30	TRBJ2-1
CASSPGTGTSTDTQYF	TRBV5-1	TRBJ2-3
CSVRLRQGLDTEAFF	TRBV29-1	TRBJ1-1
CASSLGPAGTYEQYF	TRBV7-9	TRBJ2-7
CAWSRNRAAYNEQFF	TRBV30	TRBJ2-1